This T cell receptor (beta chain) was obtained from a study of blood T cell repertoires in COVID-19. Turning to the study itself: Specimens from acute and convalescent COVID-19 originated in the United States, Italy and Spain. Sources were T cells, B-cell-depleted T cells, or PBMCs; the material itself was cDNA or gDNA.

The authors' processing: By means of reference gene primer amplification, nucleated cell counts were estimated. The method was immunoSEQ multiplex PCR; TCRdb's version includes in-frame clones alone and lacks a portion of them. V and J calls and clone size follow that table, whereas D and trimming were derived from the DNA. In the table there are 250,000 to 300,000 clones, approximately 81% of which are singletons. Germline V gene data show CDR1 as SGHTA and CDR2 as FQGTGA. The CDR3 runs to 15 residues. V was clipped by 1 base and J by 4 bases, with 11 bases between them. The rearrangement joins TRBV7-3 to TRBJ2-1, with D possibly matching TRBD2 (7 bases). The source of this sequence is a woman aged 55-70 years with active or convalescent COVID-19. Material for sequencing was peripheral blood. The CDR3 DNA is TGTGCCAGCAGCTTAAGCGGGGGCGGATACAATGAGCAGTTCTTC. It translates to CASSLSGGGYNEQFF.